The present TCR beta chain was sequenced within a study of radiation and T cells in renal cell carcinoma. The V end lost 1 base, the J end lost 7 bases, and 17 bases lay between the germline ends. Germline V gene data show CDR1 as GTSNPN and CDR2 as SVGIG (reference sequence). CDR3 length: 14 residues. The method was immunoSEQ multiplex PCR; TCRdb's version includes in-frame clones alone and lacks a portion of them. The sample consists of roughly 130,000 clones, about 88% of them appearing once. This clone was seen once. The time point: baseline pretreatment blood. The treatment here: 15 Gy SBRT to primary tumor, nephrectomy 4 weeks later.

V gene TRBV30 combines with J gene TRBJ2-7; weak D call: TRBD2 (6 bases). The source material was blood, sampled from a patient whose treatment included radiotherapy and nephrectomy. The clonotype originates from a woman in her forties or fifties with renal cell carcinoma. Here the CDR3 reads CAWSEDILRGEQYF. The CDR3 DNA sequence: TGTGCCTGGAGTGAGGACATCCTTCGGGGGGAGCAGTACTTC.